This T cell receptor beta chain appears in the sequencing data of a study of PD-1 blockade in classical Hodgkin lymphoma. Turning to this clone: No antigen is known for it.

Germline V lookup: CDR1 MNHNS, CDR2 SASEGT. This CDR3 is 14 amino acids long. Trimming pared 6 bases from V and 1 base from J, leaving 9 bases between. Every patient relapsed after autologous stem cell transplantation, and brentuximab vedotin exposure varied. Whole-study results and caveats: The study reported lower baseline TCR diversity in newly diagnosed patients than in healthy donors. Patients who initiated nivolumab within 1 year of ASCT were excluded.

TCRdb's copy holds only in-frame clones and misses some; the assay was immunoSEQ multiplex PCR. The sample consists of some 41,000 clones, 85% to 90% of them appearing once. The chain is built from TRBV6-1 and TRBJ1-4; D uncertain. This sequence was found in a human donor with classical Hodgkin lymphoma. The source material was peripheral blood mononuclear cells (PBMCs), sampled before the second cycle of nivolumab. CDR3 protein: CASRRRETNEKLFF. The CDR3 nucleotides are TGTGCCAGCAGGAGGAGGGAAACTAATGAAAAACTGTTTTTT.